This TCR beta chain was obtained from a study of response to subunit inactivated influenza vaccine. The study, taken as a whole, reports: Every seasonal influenza vaccination brings in few new T cells, the authors suggested.

This clonotype came up many times. The antigen is not known. In TCRdb, the RT-PCR reads were re-called with MiXCR into one record per CDR3 protein. Counted here are about 520,000 distinct CDR3 sequences, approximately 7.2% occurring once; the ten biggest clones make up around 13%. Sample: PBMCs from blood, taken roughly 24 months after vaccination. This TCR was recovered from a man aged 50-75 years who received an inactivated influenza vaccine.

This CDR3 reads CASSYSQGSTDTQYF. The CDR3 region has the DNA TGTGCCAGCAGTTACTCACAGGGTTCTACAGATACGCAGTATTTT. The chain joins TRBV6-5 to TRBJ2-3, with D tentatively TRBD1 (6 bases). There are 15 residues in the CDR3. The germline V and J ends were trimmed by 0 bases and 3 bases, with 10 bases remaining between them. CDR1 is MNHEY and CDR2 is SVGAGI in the germline V gene.